This entry describes one T cell receptor beta chain. What it binds is not known. In the original analysis: Productive clonotypes were detectable down to 2.59 x 10-5 frequency. The protocol was immunoSEQ multiplex PCR, while the TCRdb copy is restricted to in-frame clones and leaves out a portion. V, J and clone size derive from that table, while D and trimming were established from the DNA sequence. The table records tens of thousands of clones, about 71% of them present only once. The entry originates in a study of STAT5B mutations in CD4+ large granular lymphocyte leukemia. In the study overall: Among healthy controls, a particular HLA allele went with more CDR3 'QG' motifs.

CDR1 SNHLY and CDR2 FYNNEI come from the germline V gene. The CDR3 totals 14 residues. Trimming left V 5 bases short and J 0 bases short, with 9 bases between. General study points: The CD4+ versus CD8+ T-LGLL clonality difference may reflect limited sample size. Top patient clones used TRBV06 genes more often: 8/27 versus 2/35 in controls.

This receptor was identified in a human donor in good health. Sample: CD4+ T cells from blood buffy coats. The gene calls are TRBV2 and TRBJ2-3; D gene uncertain. The CDR3 protein is CASSQRTSTDTQYF. The CDR3 DNA reads as TGTGCCAGCAGTCAACGAACTAGCACAGATACGCAGTATTTT.